These 4 T cell receptor beta chains came from one sample sequenced in a study of T-cell memory formation after mild COVID-19. TCRdb itself ran the 5' RACE reads through MiXCR, one entry per CDR3 protein. This sample has 120,000 or so distinct CDR3 sequences, with roughly 15% found just once. The specimen was PBMCs or a T cell subset sorted from them (not recorded which). The receptors were gathered from an adult woman who had mild COVID-19 (a few samples of this study predate the infection). Cell type and time point are not known.

The V call is TRBV10-3, the J call TRBJ2-4; D gene unclear. V was clipped by 10 bases and J by 7 bases, with 14 bases between them. CDR3 length: 12 residues. The germline V gene has CDR1 ENHRY and CDR2 SYGVKD. Here the CDR3 reads CATGDTYNIQYF. CDR3 bases: TGTGCCACTGGAGACACGTATAACATTCAGTACTTC.

A few counts support this clonotype. The CDR3 region has the DNA TGCGCCAGCAGCCCGGGACAGGAGGGAAACACCATATATTTT. It codes for CASSPGQEGNTIYF. The chain employs TRBV4-1 and TRBJ1-3; 8 positions agree with TRBD1. Germline CDR1 reads MGHRA; CDR2 reads YSYEKL. V dropped 4 bases and J dropped 4; count of bases not matched to a gene: 3. The CDR3 sequence is 14 residues long.

This clonotype was detected many times. The chain has TRBV7-8 and TRBJ2-5, with TRBD2 matching over 9 bases. Germline assignment: CDR1 SGHVS and CDR2 FQNEAQ. The CDR3 sequence is 17 residues long. V shed 4 bases and J 5 bases; nucleotides not matched to a gene: 14. The CDR3 loop reads CASSSTAWREGRETQYF. CDR3 DNA sequence: TGTGCCAGCAGCTCGACAGCCTGGCGGGAGGGCCGTGAGACCCAGTACTTC.

This clonotype was seen a handful of times. This chain joins TRBV7-3 and TRBJ1-1; D not resolved. The CDR3 contains 13 residues. With 8 bases removed from V and 0 bases from J, the gap between germline ends came to 10 bases. CDR1 is SGHTA, CDR2 FQGTGA, per germline. The CDR3 protein is CASGKQMNTEAFF. In nucleotides, the CDR3 is TGTGCCAGCGGCAAACAGATGAACACTGAAGCTTTCTTT.